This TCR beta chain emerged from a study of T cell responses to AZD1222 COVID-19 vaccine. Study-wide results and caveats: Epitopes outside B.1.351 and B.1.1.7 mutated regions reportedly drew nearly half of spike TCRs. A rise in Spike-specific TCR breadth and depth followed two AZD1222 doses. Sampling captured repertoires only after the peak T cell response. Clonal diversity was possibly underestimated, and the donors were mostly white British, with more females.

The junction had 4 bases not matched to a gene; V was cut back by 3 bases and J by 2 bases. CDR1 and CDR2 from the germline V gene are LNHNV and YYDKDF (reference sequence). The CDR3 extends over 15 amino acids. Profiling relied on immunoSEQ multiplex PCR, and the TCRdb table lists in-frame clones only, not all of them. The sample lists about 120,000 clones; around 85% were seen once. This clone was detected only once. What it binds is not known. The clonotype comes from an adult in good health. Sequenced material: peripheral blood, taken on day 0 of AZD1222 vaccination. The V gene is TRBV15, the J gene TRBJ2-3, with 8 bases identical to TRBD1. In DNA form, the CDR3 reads TGTGCCACCAGCAGGCAGGGGGCGTTCACAGATACGCAGTATTTT. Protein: CATSRQGAFTDTQYF.